The rows below give T cell receptor beta chains drawn from one sample of a study of cytomegalovirus exposure and HLA in healthy donors. Clones were sequenced by immunoSEQ multiplex PCR, and TCRdb holds only the in-frame ones, with some missing. The sample lists 95,000 to 150,000 clones, roughly 80% occurring once. The sample consisted of PBMCs. Receptors were obtained from a man younger than 30 in good health and CMV-seropositive. The CDR3 runs from the conserved cysteine through the conserved F or W.

v_call	cdr3_aa
TRBV12-5	CASGFSSGSHSYEQYF
TRBV6-1	CASSGDREEKLFF
TRBV7-2	CASSWRGQGVINSPLHF
TRBV4-1	CASSQGGQGVTDTQYF
TRBV5-4	CASSPKPNTEAFF
TRBV7-9	CASSLRQGGSYEQYF
TRBV9	CATRLKDPEKLFF
TRBV7-2	CASSLDRGITDTQYF
TRBV5-1	CASLPGGTNTEAFF
TRBV2	CASSVSVNTEAFF
TRBV18	CASSVSGLETQYF
TRBV30	CAWTPSGGEQFF
TRBV5-1	CASSLDPDINYGYTF
TRBV7-9	CASSPNRDTEAFF
TRBV5-1	CASSLGRTGTYEQYF
TRBV10-1	CASRDSNPSFYSNQPQHF
TRBV7-9	CASSPGVHGYTF
TRBV11-1	CASSPEDRYTGELFF
TRBV7-9	CASSLAGQGTSRIGYTF
TRBV7-2	CASSLRRPLQETQYF
TRBV29-1	CSVEVRGTGELFF
TRBV6-1	CASSGQGIWSYEQYF
TRBV25-1	CASSVDLAGGLSDTQYF
TRBV6-5	CASSYQGDVGNTIYF
TRBV7-7	CASSHDRGDTQYF
TRBV30	CAWSLVLAAVTDTQYF
TRBV5-6	CASSVDRGRFSGANVLTF
TRBV7-9	CAITGTTENTGELFF
TRBV7-8	CASSPRIGTRSKFF
TRBV7-2	CASSLSGAGTGELFF
TRBV5-6	CASSYETDSPYEQYF
TRBV7-2	CASSFVRWGDEQFF
TRBV7-9	CSSSLPRRASTDTQYF
TRBV9	CASSVGGALDQDEQYF
TRBV7-9	CASSRAGDTQYF
TRBV7-2	CASSPSLRDIRNEQFF
TRBV6-1	CASSSPWGADYGYTF
TRBV9	CASSVSPVGESKNIQYF
TRBV30	CAWSDPLTGESSPLHF
TRBV9	CASSEGLQASYEQYF
TRBV19	CASKPGNTEAFF
TRBV7-2	CASSLGPGLEQFF
TRBV10-2	CASSVQMNTGELFF
TRBV6-4	CASSDLPGYGYTF
TRBV12-5	CASGKPASGSYNEQFF
TRBV2	CASTHGGTEAFF
TRBV9	CASSVSLAGNSPLHF
TRBV4-1	CASSQLRTGQFYGYTF
TRBV12-5	CASAQGQGFGEQYF
TRBV29-1	CSVALDNEQFF
TRBV7-8	CASSLADRQTTNYGYTF
TRBV7-9	CASSLAIADTIYF
TRBV30	CAWSVPFSEVVEQYF
TRBV6-5	CASSWGGVRYGYTF
TRBV7-2	CASSNTDTQYF